A single T cell receptor (beta chain) is shown here with its context. Its antigen is unknown. These data are taken from a study of cytomegalovirus exposure and HLA in healthy donors. Findings and caveats of the study: Indistinguishable V segments such as TRBV6-2 and TRBV6-3 were excluded. Overall, 164 TCR beta chains were annotated as cytomegalovirus-associated. In an earlier analysis, productive rearrangement rates for most beta V segments clustered near 87% or 30%. Later work associated around 18,000 TCR beta sequences with HLA alleles at 0.05 false discovery rate.

Germline assignment: CDR1 SNHLY and CDR2 FYNNEI. The CDR3 runs to 16 residues. The V segment lost 2 bases and the J segment 1 base; nucleotides outside the gene matches: 4. Primers: 60 Vbeta forward and 13 Jbeta reverse. Here immunoSEQ multiplex PCR was the method, and the copy in TCRdb shows in-frame clones only, minus some. The sample lists 130,000 or so clones, approximately 82% occurring once. This clonotype was sampled from a woman aged 40 to 55 in good health and CMV-seronegative. The sample consisted of PBMCs. The J gene is TRBJ2-4, the V gene TRBV2; 8 nucleotides match TRBD2. The CDR3 here is CASSEWTGGAKNIQYF. Written as DNA, the CDR3 is TGTGCCAGCAGTGAATGGACGGGAGGGGCCAAAAACATTCAGTACTTC. Using reference TRBV2 and TRBJ2-4 for the parts outside the CDR3, the full variable domain is EPEVTQTPSHQVTQMGQEVILRCVPISNHLYFYWYRQILGQKVEFLVSFYNNEISEKSEIFDDQFSVERPDGSNFTLKIRSTKLEDSAMYFCASSEWTGGAKNIQYFGAGTRLSVL.